The 12 T cell receptor beta chains reported below all come from one sample, sequenced in a study of shared clonotypes between healthy human individuals. Data came from immunoSEQ multiplex PCR; TCRdb stores just in-frame clones and leaves some out. Of about 1 million clones detected, around 76% appear once; the ten largest clones hold 1.2% to 1.5%. Material for sequencing was memory CD4+ T cells sorted from blood. Subset noted: CD45RA-negative fraction. The receptors derive from a man younger than 30 in good health.

This rearrangement joins TRBV6-6 to TRBJ2-3, with 13 bases lining up with TRBD2. Germline loops: CDR1 MNHNY, CDR2 SVGAGI (reference sequence). This CDR3 contains 16 residues. V dropped 3 bases and J dropped 5; count of bases not matched to a gene: 5. The DNA for the CDR3 is TGTGCCAGCAGTTATTATACTAGCGGGAGGGTAGATACGCAGTATTTT. Its protein is CASSYYTSGRVDTQYF.

This clone was counted a single time. The rearrangement links TRBV7-9 to TRBJ2-3; D possibly uses TRBD1 or TRBD2 (5 bases each). The CDR3 contains 16 residues. Germline assignment: CDR1 SEHNR and CDR2 FQNEAQ (reference sequence). Between the trimmed V and J ends, which lost 4 bases and 3 bases, there was a span of 17 bases. The CDR3 DNA sequence: TGTGCCAGCAGCTCCCGGGGTGGGGGAGCAACAGATACGCAGTATTTT. Translation: CASSSRGGGATDTQYF.

The chain's CDR3 is CASSLVLAGGPGEQYF. For the CDR3, the DNA is TGTGCCAGCAGCTTAGTGCTAGCGGGAGGGCCGGGTGAGCAGTACTTC. The gene calls are TRBV7-9 and TRBJ2-7, with 12 bases that match TRBD2. Germline V gene lookup returns CDR1 SEHNR and CDR2 FQNEAQ (reference sequence). CDR3 size: 16 residues. J was trimmed by 7 bases and V by 1 base; bases with no gene match: 8.

The chain links TRBV6-6 to TRBJ1-2; 7 nucleotides align to TRBD1. Germline-derived CDR1 and CDR2 are MNHNY and SVGAGI (reference sequence). With V trimmed by 8 bases and J by 2 bases, 8 bases remained unmatched. The CDR3 runs to 14 residues. The CDR3 spells CASSVLQGNYGYTF. In nucleotides, the CDR3 is TGTGCCAGCTCTGTCCTACAGGGGAACTATGGCTACACCTTC.

The chain has TRBV28 and TRBJ1-6, with 7 bases aligning to TRBD1. This CDR3 region has 15 residues. Germline V gene sequence: CDR1 MDHEN, CDR2 SYDVKM. The J segment lost 6 bases and the V segment lost 4 bases, leaving 6 bases of the junction unmatched. The CDR3 sequence is CASSYRGQLNSPLHF. The DNA of the CDR3 is TGTGCCAGCAGTTATCGGGGACAGCTTAATTCACCCCTCCACTTT.

The rearrangement uses TRBV15 and TRBJ1-1, with TRBD1 matching 7 bases. V was pared by 5 bases and J by 4 bases, with 4 bases of the junction left unmatched. This CDR3 contains 13 residues. CDR1 and CDR2 from the germline V gene are LNHNV and YYDKDF (reference sequence). DNA for the CDR3: TGTGCCACCAGCCGTCAGGGGGGCACTGAAGCTTTCTTT. Protein product: CATSRQGGTEAFF.

This chain joins TRBV5-6 and TRBJ2-7, with TRBD1 matching over 8 bases. The CDR3 covers 15 residues. Trimming cost V 2 bases and J 4 bases; bases outside gene matches: 8. Germline V gene lookup returns CDR1 SGHDT and CDR2 YYEEEE. CDR3 residues: CASSFYQGAVYEQYF. Here the CDR3 DNA reads TGTGCCAGCAGCTTCTACCAGGGGGCTGTGTACGAGCAGTACTTC.

This clone was observed a few times. The chain uses TRBV9 and TRBJ1-1; D unclear. The V gene lost 0 bases and the J gene lost 5 bases, with 11 bases spanning the gap. The V gene's germline CDR1 is SGDLS and CDR2 YYNGEE. This CDR3 contains 14 residues. The CDR3 sequence is CASSVDWFGTEAFF. As DNA, the CDR3 is TGTGCCAGCAGCGTAGACTGGTTCGGGACTGAAGCTTTCTTT.

The chain employs TRBV7-2 and TRBJ1-6; no firm D call. Trimming left V 1 base short and J 4 bases short, with 11 bases between. The CDR3 extends over 16 amino acids. CDR1 and CDR2 (germline): SGHTA, FQGNSA. The CDR3 region is CASSLGVTGYNSPLHF. CDR3 coding DNA: TGTGCCAGCAGCTTAGGGGTGACGGGTTATAATTCACCCCTCCACTTT.

This clone came up once. This CDR3 is also generated by other DNA sequences in the sample. The rearrangement joins TRBV5-1 to TRBJ2-5; 10 bases match TRBD1. This CDR3 has 14 residues. The trim removed 4 bases at V and 3 bases at J, leaving 3 bases unmatched. Germline loops: CDR1 SGHRS, CDR2 YFSETQ. The chain's CDR3 is CASSLGTGEETQYF. CDR3 sequence (DNA): TGCGCCAGCAGCCTAGGGACAGGGGAAGAGACCCAGTACTTC. Full variable domain (missing parts from reference TRBV5-1 and TRBJ2-5): KAGVTQTPRYLIKTRGQQVTLSCSPISGHRSVSWYQQTPGQGLQFLFEYFSETQRNKGNFPGRFSGRQFSNSRSEMNVSTLELGDSALYLCASSLGTGEETQYFGPGTRLLVL.

This clone was observed a few times. The V and J genes are TRBV2 and TRBJ1-2; a weak D match, TRBD1 (6 bases). CDR1 is SNHLY and CDR2 is FYNNEI in the germline V gene. Trimming pared 7 bases from V and 8 bases from J, leaving 23 bases between. The CDR3 runs to 15 residues. CDR3 loop: CASTEGGGHSGGYTF. CDR3 bases: TGTGCCAGCACCGAAGGGGGGGGGCATTCGGGCGGCTACACCTTC. Full variable domain (rest looked up from reference TRBV2 and TRBJ1-2): EPEVTQTPSHQVTQMGQEVILRCVPISNHLYFYWYRQILGQKVEFLVSFYNNEISEKSEIFDDQFSVERPDGSNFTLKIRSTKLEDSAMYFCASTEGGGHSGGYTFGSGTRLTVV.

The J gene is TRBJ1-2, the V gene TRBV5-1; perhaps TRBD1 as D (5 bases). V was shortened by 4 bases and J by 6 bases, with 13 bases between the two germline ends. This CDR3 region has 13 residues. In germline, CDR1 is SGHRS, CDR2 YFSETQ. The CDR3 bases are TGCGCCAGCAGCAAACAGGAACTAAATGGCTACACCTTC. Its translation: CASSKQELNGYTF.